Listed below are T cell receptor beta chains from one sample, sequenced in a study of blood T cells in healthy people across ages. TCRdb itself ran the 5' RACE reads through MiXCR, one entry per CDR3 protein. The sample carries 1.2 million to 1.5 million distinct CDR3 sequences, around two fifths recorded once. Sample: blood. These receptors originate from a woman younger than 35 in good health. Each CDR3 is given with its conserved first and last residue. D genes are given only for firm matches. Size is omitted from some rows. Given values are once, few, many or a class for expanded clones.

D gene	V gene	clone size	J gene	CDR3 protein	CDR3 DNA
.	TRBV21-1	.	TRBJ1-1	CASSKGVKPTPVTEAFF	TGTGCCAGCAGCAAAGGAGTCAAACCAACTCCAGTCACTGAAGCTTTCTTT
TRBD2	TRBV2	.	TRBJ2-1	CASTTGTSGGRKVNEQFF	TGTGCCAGTACAACCGGGACTAGCGGGGGGAGGAAGGTGAATGAGCAGTTCTTC
.	TRBV7-8	.	TRBJ2-1	CASTITGTLGTQFF	TGTGCCAGCACCATTACCGGGACCCTTGGGACCCAGTTCTTC
.	TRBV20-1	.	TRBJ2-3	CSVGTRSTDTQYF	TGCAGTGTAGGTACTAGGAGCACAGATACGCAGTATTTT
TRBD1	TRBV5-4	once	TRBJ1-2	CASSLASGTGTGGYTF	TGTGCCAGCAGCTTGGCCTCCGGGACAGGGACTGGGGGCTACACCTTC
TRBD1	TRBV10-3	.	TRBJ1-2	CATTDRGQDYGYTF	TGTGCCACGACTGACAGGGGGCAGGACTATGGCTACACCTTC
.	TRBV20-1	.	TRBJ2-7	CSAPQESEQYF	TGCAGTGCTCCTCAAGAGAGCGAGCAGTACTTC
.	TRBV20-1	.	TRBJ2-7	CSAPPLIYEQYF	TGCAGTGCTCCCCCCCTGATATACGAGCAGTACTTC
.	TRBV27	few	TRBJ1-1	CASSLSPGVTEAFF	TGTGCCAGCAGTTTATCCCCAGGGGTCACTGAAGCTTTCTTT
.	TRBV4-2	few	TRBJ1-4	CASSQEYLQGGEKLFF	TGTGCCAGCAGCCAAGAATATCTACAGGGTGGGGAAAAACTGTTTTTT
.	TRBV10-3	.	TRBJ2-7	CAISAGGEAYEQYF	TGTGCCATCAGTGCTGGCGGGGAAGCATACGAGCAGTACTTC
.	TRBV12-3/TRBV12-4	.	TRBJ2-3	CASSLALRTDTQYF	TGTGCCAGCAGTTTGGCCTTACGCACAGATACGCAGTATTTT
.	TRBV24-1	few	TRBJ2-1	CATSDTGKGNEQFF	TGTGCCACCAGTGATACGGGGAAAGGAAATGAGCAGTTCTTC
.	TRBV7-9	.	TRBJ2-2	CASTEREQNTGELFF	TGTGCCAGCACGGAGAGGGAACAAAACACCGGGGAGCTGTTTTTT
.	TRBV12-3/TRBV12-4	.	TRBJ1-5	CASSRGTGSRDQPQHF	TGTGCCAGCAGCCGAGGAACAGGGTCAAGGGATCAGCCCCAGCATTTT
TRBD2	TRBV4-1	few	TRBJ2-7	CASSPLDSGAGGSYEQYF	TGCGCCAGCAGCCCCCTTGATTCTGGAGCGGGGGGATCCTACGAGCAGTACTTC
.	TRBV5-1	.	TRBJ2-3	CASSQPLADTQYF	TGCGCCAGCAGCCAACCACTAGCAGATACGCAGTATTTT
.	TRBV25-1	.	TRBJ1-6	CASSALQGSSYNSPLHF	TGTGCCAGCAGTGCATTACAGGGAAGCTCCTATAATTCACCCCTCCACTTT
TRBD1	TRBV7-2	once	TRBJ2-5	CASSLFSGQGAYNEQYF	TGTGCCAGCAGCCTCTTTAGTGGACAGGGGGCGTACAATGAGCAGTACTTC
.	TRBV10-3	once	TRBJ1-1	CAISDRDSLNAEAFF	TGTGCCATCAGTGATCGCGACAGCCTGAACGCTGAAGCTTTCTTT
.	TRBV28	.	TRBJ1-1	CVSTSLSSQIEAFF	TGTGTCAGCACCTCCCTGAGTAGCCAGATTGAAGCTTTCTTT
TRBD2	TRBV12-3/TRBV12-4	.	TRBJ2-1	CASSLGRRAGSSYNEQFF	TGTGCCAGCAGTTTGGGGCGCCGAGCGGGAAGCTCCTACAATGAGCAGTTCTTC
TRBD1	TRBV10-3	.	TRBJ2-5	CAISGTAQETQYF	TGTGCCATCAGCGGGACAGCACAAGAGACCCAGTACTTC
TRBD2	TRBV4-1	.	TRBJ2-2	CASRVRGSSGSDTGELFF	TGCGCCAGCAGAGTTAGGGGGTCTAGCGGGAGTGACACCGGGGAGCTGTTTTTT
TRBD1	TRBV20-1	few	TRBJ2-3	CSAGDSRTDTQYF	TGCAGTGCGGGGGACAGTCGCACAGATACGCAGTATTTT
.	TRBV2	few	TRBJ2-7	CASILSGYEQYF	TGTGCCAGCATATTAAGCGGGTACGAGCAGTACTTC
TRBD2	TRBV5-1	.	TRBJ2-3	CASSAGLPYTDTQYF	TGCGCCAGCAGCGCGGGACTACCTTACACAGATACGCAGTATTTT
.	TRBV20-1	few	TRBJ2-1	CSASPPLVVSYNEQFF	TGCAGTGCTAGTCCACCACTTGTCGTCTCCTACAATGAGCAGTTCTTC
TRBD1	TRBV20-1	.	TRBJ2-7	CSAAKGTGSYEQYF	TGCAGTGCCGCGAAGGGGACAGGGTCCTACGAGCAGTACTTC
.	TRBV28	.	TRBJ2-1	CASTSGGYSEQFF	TGTGCCAGCACCTCCGGAGGGTATTCCGAGCAGTTCTTC
TRBD2	TRBV10-2	.	TRBJ2-5	CASSESGLGRETQYF	TGCGCCAGCAGTGAGTCGGGACTAGGCAGGGAGACCCAGTACTTC
.	TRBV20-1	.	TRBJ2-5	CSALGLQDRNEQYF	TGCAGTGCTTTGGGGCTTCAGGACCGCAATGAGCAGTACTTC
.	TRBV18	few	TRBJ1-2	CASSPPAQGRIYGYTF	TGTGCCAGCTCACCACCGGCGCAGGGGCGGATCTATGGCTACACCTTC
.	TRBV7-2	once	TRBJ2-1	CASNQGGTREFF	TGTGCCAGCAACCAAGGAGGGACTCGGGAGTTCTTC
.	TRBV4-1	.	TRBJ2-7	CASSQLRDGDDEQYF	TGCGCCAGCAGCCAACTCCGGGACGGGGACGACGAGCAGTACTTC
TRBD2	TRBV12-3/TRBV12-4	few	TRBJ2-5	CASTLRAGGFQETQYF	TGTGCCAGCACCCTAAGGGCGGGGGGCTTCCAAGAGACCCAGTACTTC
TRBD2	TRBV6-1	.	TRBJ2-3	CASSTLTSGRATDTQYF	TGTGCCAGCAGTACACTGACTAGCGGGAGGGCCACAGATACGCAGTATTTT
TRBD2	TRBV9	.	TRBJ2-1	CASSHSGVPYNEQFF	TGTGCCAGCAGCCATAGCGGGGTCCCCTACAATGAGCAGTTCTTC
.	TRBV7-9	.	TRBJ1-5	CASSLVVGTRQPQHF	TGTGCCAGCAGCTTAGTGGTGGGAACCCGTCAGCCCCAGCATTTT
TRBD1	TRBV19	.	TRBJ1-4	CASSTGTGDEKLFF	TGTGCCAGTTCAACCGGGACAGGGGATGAAAAACTGTTTTTT
.	TRBV29-1	many	TRBJ2-3	CSVAGQRTDTQYF	TGCAGCGTCGCGGGACAGCGAACAGATACGCAGTATTTT
.	TRBV14	.	TRBJ2-3	CASSQDLVARDTQYF	TGTGCCAGCAGCCAAGACTTGGTAGCAAGGGATACGCAGTATTTT
TRBD2	TRBV4-1	.	TRBJ2-7	CASSQEGLVFYNEQYF	TGCGCCAGCAGCCAGGAGGGACTAGTTTTCTACAATGAGCAGTACTTC
.	TRBV6-6	.	TRBJ1-1	CASSYSTPRDYNTEAFF	TGTGCCAGCAGTTACTCTACGCCCCGGGACTATAACACTGAAGCTTTCTTT
.	TRBV7-9	.	TRBJ1-1	CASSLDGGSTEAFF	TGTGCCAGCAGCTTAGATGGGGGCAGCACTGAAGCTTTCTTT
TRBD2	TRBV20-1	.	TRBJ2-1	CSARARAGGVNDEQFF	TGCAGTGCCAGGGCCAGAGCGGGGGGGGTGAATGATGAGCAGTTCTTC
TRBD1	TRBV29-1	few	TRBJ2-5	CSVSPLTGINEQYF	TGCAGCGTTTCCCCCTTGACAGGGATCAATGAGCAGTACTTC
TRBD1	TRBV6-6	.	TRBJ2-1	CASRQGQVTGEQFF	TGTGCCAGCAGACAAGGACAGGTCACCGGCGAGCAGTTCTTC
.	TRBV6-4	many	TRBJ2-3	CASSPDLSTDTQYF	TGTGCCAGCAGCCCTGACCTAAGCACAGATACGCAGTATTTT
.	TRBV15	.	TRBJ2-7	CATSSAARDYEQYF	TGTGCCACCAGCTCAGCCGCGAGGGACTACGAGCAGTACTTC